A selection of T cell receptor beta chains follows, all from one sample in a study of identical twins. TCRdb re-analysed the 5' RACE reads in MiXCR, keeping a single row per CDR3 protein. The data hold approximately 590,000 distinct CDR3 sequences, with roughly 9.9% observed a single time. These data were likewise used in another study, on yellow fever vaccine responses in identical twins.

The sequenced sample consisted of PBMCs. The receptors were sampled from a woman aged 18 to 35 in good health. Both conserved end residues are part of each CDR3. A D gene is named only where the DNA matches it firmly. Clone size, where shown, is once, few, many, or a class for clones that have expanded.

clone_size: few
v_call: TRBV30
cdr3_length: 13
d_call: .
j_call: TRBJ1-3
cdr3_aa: CAWSAGAANTIYF
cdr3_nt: TGTGCCTGGAGTGCAGGGGCGGCAAACACCATATATTTT

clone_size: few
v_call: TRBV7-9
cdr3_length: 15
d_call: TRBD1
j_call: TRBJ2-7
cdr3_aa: CASSSGSGQPNEQYF
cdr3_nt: TGTGCCAGCAGCTCAGGGTCGGGACAGCCTAACGAGCAGTACTTC

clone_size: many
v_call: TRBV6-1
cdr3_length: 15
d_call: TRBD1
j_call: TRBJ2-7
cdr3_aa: CASSPGTVFSYEQYF
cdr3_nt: TGTGCCAGCAGCCCCGGGACAGTATTTTCCTACGAGCAGTACTTC

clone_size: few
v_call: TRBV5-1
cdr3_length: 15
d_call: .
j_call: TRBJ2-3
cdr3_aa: CASSLQDGSTDTQYF
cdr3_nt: TGCGCCAGCAGCTTACAGGACGGGAGCACAGATACGCAGTATTTT

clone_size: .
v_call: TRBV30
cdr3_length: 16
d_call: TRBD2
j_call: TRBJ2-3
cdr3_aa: CAWSVQAGGRTDTQYF
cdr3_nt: TGTGCCTGGAGTGTACAAGCGGGGGGGCGTACAGATACGCAGTATTTT

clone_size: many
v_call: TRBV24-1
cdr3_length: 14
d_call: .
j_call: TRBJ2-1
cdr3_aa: CATSVPETDNEQFF
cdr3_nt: TGTGCCACCAGTGTACCGGAAACCGACAATGAGCAGTTCTTC

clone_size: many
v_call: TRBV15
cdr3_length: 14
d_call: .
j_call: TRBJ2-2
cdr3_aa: CATRWDPNTGELFF
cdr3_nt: TGTGCCACCAGGTGGGACCCTAACACCGGGGAGCTGTTTTTT

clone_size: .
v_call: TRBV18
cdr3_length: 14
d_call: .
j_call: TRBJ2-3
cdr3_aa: CASSPPEPISTQYF
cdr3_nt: TGTGCCAGCTCACCACCGGAACCCATAAGCACGCAGTATTTT

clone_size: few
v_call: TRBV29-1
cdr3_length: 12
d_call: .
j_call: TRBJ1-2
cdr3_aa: CSDLGTNYGYTF
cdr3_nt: TGCAGCGATCTCGGAACTAACTATGGCTACACCTTC

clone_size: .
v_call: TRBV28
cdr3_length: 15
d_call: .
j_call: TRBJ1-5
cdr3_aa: CASTQLGGGDQPQHF
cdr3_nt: TGTGCCAGCACCCAGTTGGGCGGGGGTGATCAGCCCCAGCATTTT

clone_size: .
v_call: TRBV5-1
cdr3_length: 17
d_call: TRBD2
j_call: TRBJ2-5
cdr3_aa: CASSFGLAGGEGETQYF
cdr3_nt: TGCGCCAGCAGCTTTGGACTAGCGGGGGGAGAAGGAGAGACCCAGTACTTC

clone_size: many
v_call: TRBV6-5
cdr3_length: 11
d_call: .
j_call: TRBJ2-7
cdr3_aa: CASRRSYEQYF
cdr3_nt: TGTGCCAGCAGGAGATCCTACGAGCAGTACTTC

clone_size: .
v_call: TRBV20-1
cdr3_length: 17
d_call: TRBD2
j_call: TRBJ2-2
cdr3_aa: CSARDSGGRRDTGELFF
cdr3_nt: TGCAGTGCTAGAGATAGTGGCGGGAGAAGGGACACCGGGGAGCTGTTTTTT

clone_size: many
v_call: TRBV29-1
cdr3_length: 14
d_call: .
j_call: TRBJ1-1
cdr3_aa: CSYGHRAQNTEAFF
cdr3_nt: TGCAGCTACGGACATCGGGCCCAGAACACTGAAGCTTTCTTT

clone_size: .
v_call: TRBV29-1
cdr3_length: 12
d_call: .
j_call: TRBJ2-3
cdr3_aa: CSVDRAMDTQYF
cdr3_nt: TGCAGCGTTGACCGGGCTATGGATACGCAGTATTTT

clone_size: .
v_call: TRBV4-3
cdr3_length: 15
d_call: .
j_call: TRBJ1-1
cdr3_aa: CASSQGRSLNTEAFF
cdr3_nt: TGCGCCAGCAGCCAAGGCCGGTCCCTGAACACTGAAGCTTTCTTT

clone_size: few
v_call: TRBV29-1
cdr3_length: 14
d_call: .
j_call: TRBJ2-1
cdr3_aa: CSVYRESSYNEQFF
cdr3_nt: TGCAGCGTTTACAGGGAGAGCTCCTACAATGAGCAGTTCTTC

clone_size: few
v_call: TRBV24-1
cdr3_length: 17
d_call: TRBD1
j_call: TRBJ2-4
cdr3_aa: CATLSWAAGGPKNIQYF
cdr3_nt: TGTGCCACCTTGTCCTGGGCCGCAGGGGGCCCCAAAAACATTCAGTACTTC

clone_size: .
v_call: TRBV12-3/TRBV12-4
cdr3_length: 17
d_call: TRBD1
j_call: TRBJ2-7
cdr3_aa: CASSWAPGQEIVYEQYF
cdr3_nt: TGTGCCAGCAGTTGGGCGCCGGGACAGGAGATTGTTTACGAGCAGTACTTC

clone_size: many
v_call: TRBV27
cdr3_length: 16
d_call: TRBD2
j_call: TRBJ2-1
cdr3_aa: CASRPLAGGRYNEQFF
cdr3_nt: TGTGCCAGCAGACCATTGGCGGGAGGCCGATACAATGAGCAGTTCTTC

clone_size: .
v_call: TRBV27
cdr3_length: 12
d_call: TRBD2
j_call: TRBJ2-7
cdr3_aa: CASSSGTSGRYF
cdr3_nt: TGTGCCAGCAGTTCCGGGACTAGCGGGAGGTACTTC

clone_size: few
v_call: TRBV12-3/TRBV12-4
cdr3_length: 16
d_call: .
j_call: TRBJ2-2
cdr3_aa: CASSFVTGSLTGELFF
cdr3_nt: TGTGCCAGCAGTTTTGTAACAGGGTCGTTGACCGGGGAGCTGTTTTTT

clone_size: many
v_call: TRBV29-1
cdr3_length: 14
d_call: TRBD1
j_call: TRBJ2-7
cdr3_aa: CSVEEATGGKEQYF
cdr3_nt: TGCAGCGTTGAAGAAGCAACAGGGGGCAAAGAGCAGTACTTC

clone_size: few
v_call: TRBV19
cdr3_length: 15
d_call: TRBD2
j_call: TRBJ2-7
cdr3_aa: CASSIVLAGSYEQYF
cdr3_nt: TGTGCCAGTAGTATTGTTCTAGCGGGCTCCTACGAGCAGTACTTC

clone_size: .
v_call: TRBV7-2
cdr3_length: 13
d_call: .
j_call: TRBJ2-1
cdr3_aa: CASSIGPYNEQFF
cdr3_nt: TGTGCCAGCAGCATTGGTCCCTACAATGAGCAGTTCTTC

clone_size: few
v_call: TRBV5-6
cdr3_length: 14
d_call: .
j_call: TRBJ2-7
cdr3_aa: CASSFWTDPYEQYF
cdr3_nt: TGTGCCAGCAGCTTCTGGACAGACCCCTACGAGCAGTACTTC

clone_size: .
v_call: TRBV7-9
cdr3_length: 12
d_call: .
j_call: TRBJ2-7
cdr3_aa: CASSLRGIEQYF
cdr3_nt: TGTGCCAGCAGCCTCCGTGGCATCGAGCAGTACTTC

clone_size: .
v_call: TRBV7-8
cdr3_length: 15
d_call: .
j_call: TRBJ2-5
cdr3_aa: CASSPIGQGIPSQYF
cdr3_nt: TGTGCCAGCAGCCCTATCGGGCAGGGGATCCCTTCCCAGTACTTC

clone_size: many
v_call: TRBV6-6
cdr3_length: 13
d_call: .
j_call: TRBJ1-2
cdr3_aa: CASRVDSNYGYTF
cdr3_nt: TGTGCCAGCAGAGTAGACAGCAACTATGGCTACACCTTC

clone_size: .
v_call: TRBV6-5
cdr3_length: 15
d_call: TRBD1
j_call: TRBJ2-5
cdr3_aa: CASSYGATGQETQYF
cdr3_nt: TGTGCCAGCAGTTACGGGGCGACAGGGCAAGAGACCCAGTACTTC

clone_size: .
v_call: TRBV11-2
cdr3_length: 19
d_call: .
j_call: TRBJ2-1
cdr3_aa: CASSSGDAGLLWSYNEQFF
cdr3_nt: TGTGCCAGCAGCTCGGGGGATGCAGGGCTTTTGTGGTCCTACAATGAGCAGTTCTTC

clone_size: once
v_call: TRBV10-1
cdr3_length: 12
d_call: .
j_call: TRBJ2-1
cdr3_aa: CASSPQENGQFF
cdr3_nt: TGCGCCAGCAGCCCACAAGAAAATGGGCAGTTCTTC

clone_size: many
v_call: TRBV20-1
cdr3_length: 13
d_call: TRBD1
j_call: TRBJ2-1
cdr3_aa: CSARQGTYNEQFF
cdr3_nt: TGCAGTGCACGACAGGGGACCTACAATGAGCAGTTCTTC

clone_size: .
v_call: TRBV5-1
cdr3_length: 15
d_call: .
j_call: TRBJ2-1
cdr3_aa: CASSGGTASYNEQFF
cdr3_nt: TGCGCCAGCAGCGGAGGGACGGCCTCCTACAATGAGCAGTTCTTC

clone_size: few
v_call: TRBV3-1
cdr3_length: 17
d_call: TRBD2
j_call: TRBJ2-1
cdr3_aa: CASSQGPSGGLYNEQFF
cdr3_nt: TGTGCCAGCAGCCAAGGACCTAGCGGGGGGCTATACAATGAGCAGTTCTTC

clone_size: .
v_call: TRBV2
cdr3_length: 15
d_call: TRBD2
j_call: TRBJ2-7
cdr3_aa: CASMGAQSGGYEQYF
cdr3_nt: TGTGCCAGCATGGGAGCTCAGAGCGGGGGGTACGAGCAGTACTTC

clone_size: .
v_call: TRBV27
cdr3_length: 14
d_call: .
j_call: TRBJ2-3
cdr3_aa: CASSLSPATDTQYF
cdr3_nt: TGTGCCAGCAGTTTATCGCCAGCCACAGATACGCAGTATTTT

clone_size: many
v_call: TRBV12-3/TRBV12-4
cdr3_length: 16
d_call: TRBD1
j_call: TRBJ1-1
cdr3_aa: CASSPNPTGVLTEAFF
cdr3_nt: TGTGCCAGCAGTCCGAATCCGACAGGGGTCTTAACTGAAGCTTTCTTT

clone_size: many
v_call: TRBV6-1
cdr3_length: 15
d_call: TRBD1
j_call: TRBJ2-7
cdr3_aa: CASSPVAGGSYEQYF
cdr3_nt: TGTGCCAGCAGTCCCGTGGCAGGGGGTTCGTACGAGCAGTACTTC

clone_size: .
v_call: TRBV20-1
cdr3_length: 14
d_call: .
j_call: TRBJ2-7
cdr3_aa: CSARLVRDTYEQYF
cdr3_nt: TGCAGTGCTAGACTTGTCCGGGACACCTACGAGCAGTACTTC

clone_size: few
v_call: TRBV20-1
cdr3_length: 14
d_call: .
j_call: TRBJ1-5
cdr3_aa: CSATRLDSNQPQHF
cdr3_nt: TGCAGTGCCACCCGGCTGGACAGCAATCAGCCCCAGCATTTT

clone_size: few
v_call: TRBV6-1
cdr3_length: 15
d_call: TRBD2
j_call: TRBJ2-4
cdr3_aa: CASTQAGGPQNIQYF
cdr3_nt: TGTGCCAGCACCCAAGCGGGAGGGCCGCAAAACATTCAGTACTTC

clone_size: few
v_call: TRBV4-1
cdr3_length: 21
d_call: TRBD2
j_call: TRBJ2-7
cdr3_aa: CASSQDPGQGPTSGRALRQYF
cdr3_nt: TGCGCCAGCAGCCAAGACCCGGGACAGGGGCCTACTAGCGGGAGGGCCCTCCGGCAGTACTTC

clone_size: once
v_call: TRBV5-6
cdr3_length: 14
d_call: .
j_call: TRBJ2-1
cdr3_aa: CARSAGLFCDEQFF
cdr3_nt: TGTGCCAGGAGCGCCGGACTATTCTGCGATGAGCAGTTCTTC

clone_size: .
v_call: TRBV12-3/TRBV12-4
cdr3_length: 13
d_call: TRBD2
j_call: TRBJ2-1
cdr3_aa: CASSEGLAGASFF
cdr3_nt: TGTGCCAGCAGTGAGGGACTAGCGGGAGCTTCGTTCTTC

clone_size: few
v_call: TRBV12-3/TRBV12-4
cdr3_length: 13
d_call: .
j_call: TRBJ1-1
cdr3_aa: CASTQREGAEAFF
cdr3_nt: TGTGCCAGCACCCAAAGAGAGGGGGCTGAAGCTTTCTTT

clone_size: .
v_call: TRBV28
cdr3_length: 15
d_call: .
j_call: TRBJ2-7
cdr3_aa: CASSLDAASSYEQYF
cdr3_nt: TGTGCCAGCAGTTTGGACGCTGCTAGCTCCTACGAGCAGTACTTC

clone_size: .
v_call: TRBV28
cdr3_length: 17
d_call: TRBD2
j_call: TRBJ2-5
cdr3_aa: CASSLSFSGGMRETQYF
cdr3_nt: TGTGCCAGCAGTTTATCCTTCTCGGGAGGGATGCGAGAGACCCAGTACTTC

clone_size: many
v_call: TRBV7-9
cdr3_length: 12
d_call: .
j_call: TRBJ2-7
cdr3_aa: CASLRVGGEQYF
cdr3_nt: TGTGCCAGCTTGCGGGTAGGGGGAGAGCAGTACTTC

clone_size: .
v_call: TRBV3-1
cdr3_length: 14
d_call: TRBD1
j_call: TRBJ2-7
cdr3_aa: CASSLGDRGAEQYF
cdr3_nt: TGTGCCAGCAGCCTGGGCGACAGGGGCGCCGAGCAGTACTTC

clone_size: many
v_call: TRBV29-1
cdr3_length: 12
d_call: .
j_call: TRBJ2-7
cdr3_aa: CSVVGAAYEQYF
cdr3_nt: TGCAGCGTTGTAGGTGCCGCCTACGAGCAGTACTTC

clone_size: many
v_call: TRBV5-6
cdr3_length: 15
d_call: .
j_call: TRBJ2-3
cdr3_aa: CASSLGGRPPDTQYF
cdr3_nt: TGTGCCAGCAGCCTCGGGGGCCGCCCCCCAGATACGCAGTATTTT